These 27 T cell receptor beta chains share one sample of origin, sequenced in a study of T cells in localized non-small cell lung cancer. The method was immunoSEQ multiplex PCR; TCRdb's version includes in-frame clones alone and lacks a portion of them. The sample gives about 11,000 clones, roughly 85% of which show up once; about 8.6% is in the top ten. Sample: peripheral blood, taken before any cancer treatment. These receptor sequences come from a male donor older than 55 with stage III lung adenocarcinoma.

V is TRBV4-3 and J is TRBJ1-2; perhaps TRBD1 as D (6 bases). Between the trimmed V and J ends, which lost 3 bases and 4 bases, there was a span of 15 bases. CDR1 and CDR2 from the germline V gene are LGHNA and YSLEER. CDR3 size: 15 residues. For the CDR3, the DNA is TGCGCCAGCAGCCAGGTGGACAGAGACGGCTATGGCTACACCTTC. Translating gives CASSQVDRDGYGYTF.

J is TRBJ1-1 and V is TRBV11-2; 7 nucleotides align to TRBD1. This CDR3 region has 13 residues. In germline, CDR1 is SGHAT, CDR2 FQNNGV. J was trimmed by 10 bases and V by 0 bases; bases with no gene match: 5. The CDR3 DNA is TGTGCCAGCAGCTTAGAGAGGGGGCTGAGAGCTTTCTTT. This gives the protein CASSLERGLRAFF.

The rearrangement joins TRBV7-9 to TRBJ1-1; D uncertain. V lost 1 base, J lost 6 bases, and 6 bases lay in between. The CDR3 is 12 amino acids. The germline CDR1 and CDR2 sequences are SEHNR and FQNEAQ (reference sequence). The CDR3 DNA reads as TGTGCCAGCAGCTTAGGGTCGGCTGAAGCTTTCTTT. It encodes CASSLGSAEAFF.

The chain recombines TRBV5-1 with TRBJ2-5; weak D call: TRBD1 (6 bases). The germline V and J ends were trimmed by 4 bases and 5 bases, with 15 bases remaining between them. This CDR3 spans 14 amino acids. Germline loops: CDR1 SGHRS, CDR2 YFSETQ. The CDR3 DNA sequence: TGCGCCAGCAGCAGCAGGGGCCGTTGGGAGACCCAGTACTTC. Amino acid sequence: CASSSRGRWETQYF.

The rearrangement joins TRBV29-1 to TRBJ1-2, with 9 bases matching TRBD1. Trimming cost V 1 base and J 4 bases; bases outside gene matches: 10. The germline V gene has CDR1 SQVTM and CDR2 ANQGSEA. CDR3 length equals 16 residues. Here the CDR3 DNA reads TGCAGCGTTGAAGTGAGACCGGGACAGGGATTCTATGGCTACACCTTC. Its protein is CSVEVRPGQGFYGYTF. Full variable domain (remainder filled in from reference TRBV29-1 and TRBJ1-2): SAVISQKPSRDICQRGTSLTIQCQVDSQVTMMFWYRQQPGQSLTLIATANQGSEATYESGFVIDKFPISRPNLTFSTLTVSNMSPEDSSIYLCSVEVRPGQGFYGYTFGSGTRLTVV.

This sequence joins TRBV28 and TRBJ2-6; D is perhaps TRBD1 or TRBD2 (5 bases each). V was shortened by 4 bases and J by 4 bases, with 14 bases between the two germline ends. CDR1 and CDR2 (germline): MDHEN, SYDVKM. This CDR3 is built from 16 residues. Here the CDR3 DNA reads TGTGCCAGCAGTTCCGTCTGGGGGAACGGGGCCAACGTCCTGACTTTC. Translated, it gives CASSSVWGNGANVLTF.

The CDR3 DNA sequence: TGCGCCAGCAGCCAAGGGCCCAGGATTACGGGGACAAAGGGCTACACCTTC. It specifies CASSQGPRITGTKGYTF. The V and J genes are TRBV4-1 and TRBJ1-2; TRBD1 might be the D (6 bases). The CDR3 has 17 residues. The V end was cut by 1 base, the J end by 8 bases, with 23 bases between. Germline loops: CDR1 MGHRA, CDR2 YSYEKL.

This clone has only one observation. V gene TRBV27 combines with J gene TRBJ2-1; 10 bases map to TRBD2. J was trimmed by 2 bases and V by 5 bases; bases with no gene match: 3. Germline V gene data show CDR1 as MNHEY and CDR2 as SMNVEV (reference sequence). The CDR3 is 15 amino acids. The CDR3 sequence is CASSSGGAPYNEQFF. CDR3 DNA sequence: TGTGCCAGCAGTAGCGGGGGGGCCCCCTACAATGAGCAGTTCTTC.

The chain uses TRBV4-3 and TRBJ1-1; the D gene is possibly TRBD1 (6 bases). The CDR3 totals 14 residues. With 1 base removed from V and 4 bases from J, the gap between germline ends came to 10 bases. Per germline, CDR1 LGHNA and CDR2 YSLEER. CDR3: CASSQVTGRTEAFF. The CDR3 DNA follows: TGCGCCAGCAGCCAAGTTACAGGGCGCACTGAAGCTTTCTTT.

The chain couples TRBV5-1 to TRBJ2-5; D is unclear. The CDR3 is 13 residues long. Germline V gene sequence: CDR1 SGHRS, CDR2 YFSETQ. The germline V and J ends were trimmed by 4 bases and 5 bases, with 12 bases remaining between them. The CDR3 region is CASSPLVAETQYF. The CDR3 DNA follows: TGCGCCAGCAGCCCTTTAGTAGCCGAGACCCAGTACTTC.

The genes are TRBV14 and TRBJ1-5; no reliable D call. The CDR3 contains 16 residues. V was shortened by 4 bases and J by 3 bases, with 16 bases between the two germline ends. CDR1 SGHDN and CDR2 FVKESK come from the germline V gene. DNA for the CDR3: TGTGCCAGCAGCCTAAGGGAGTTGCGCAACAATCAGCCCCAGCATTTT. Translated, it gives CASSLRELRNNQPQHF.

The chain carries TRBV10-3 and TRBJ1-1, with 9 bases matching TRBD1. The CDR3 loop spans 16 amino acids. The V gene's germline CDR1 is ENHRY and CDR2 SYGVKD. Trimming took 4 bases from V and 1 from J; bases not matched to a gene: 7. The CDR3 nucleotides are TGTGCCATCAGTGGGGACAGGGATGTGAAGAACACTGAAGCTTTCTTT. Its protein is CAISGDRDVKNTEAFF.

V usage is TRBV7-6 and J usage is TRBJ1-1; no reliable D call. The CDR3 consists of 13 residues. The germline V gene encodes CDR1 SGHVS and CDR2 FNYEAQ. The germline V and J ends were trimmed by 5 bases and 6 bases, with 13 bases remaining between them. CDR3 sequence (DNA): TGTGCCAGCAGCCAGCTTCCTGGGGCTGAAGCTTTCTTT. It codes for CASSQLPGAEAFF.

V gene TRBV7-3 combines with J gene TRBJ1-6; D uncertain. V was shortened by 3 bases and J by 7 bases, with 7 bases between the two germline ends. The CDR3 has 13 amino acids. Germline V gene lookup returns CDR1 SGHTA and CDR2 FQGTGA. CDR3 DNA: TGTGCCAGCAGCTTGGTGGAGAATTCACCCCTCCACTTT. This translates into CASSLVENSPLHF.

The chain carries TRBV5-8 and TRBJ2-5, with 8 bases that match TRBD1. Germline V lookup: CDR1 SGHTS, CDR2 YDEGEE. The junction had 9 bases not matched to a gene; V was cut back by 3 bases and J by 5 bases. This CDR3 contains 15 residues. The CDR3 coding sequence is TGTGCCAGCAGCTCCAGGGGGCGCCTAGGGGAGACCCAGTACTTC. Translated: CASSSRGRLGETQYF.

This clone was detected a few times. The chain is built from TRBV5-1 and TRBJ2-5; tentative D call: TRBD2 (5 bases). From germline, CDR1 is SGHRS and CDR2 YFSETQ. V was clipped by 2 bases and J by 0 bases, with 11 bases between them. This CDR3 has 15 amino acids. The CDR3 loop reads CASSLPRGNQETQYF. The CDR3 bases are TGCGCCAGCAGCTTACCTCGAGGGAACCAAGAGACCCAGTACTTC.

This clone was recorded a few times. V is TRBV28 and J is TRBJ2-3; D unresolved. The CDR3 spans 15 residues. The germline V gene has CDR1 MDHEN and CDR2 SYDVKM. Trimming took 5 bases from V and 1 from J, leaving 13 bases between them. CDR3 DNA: TGTGCCAGCAGTCTACAGCCCCTCGGCACAGATACGCAGTATTTT. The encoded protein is CASSLQPLGTDTQYF.

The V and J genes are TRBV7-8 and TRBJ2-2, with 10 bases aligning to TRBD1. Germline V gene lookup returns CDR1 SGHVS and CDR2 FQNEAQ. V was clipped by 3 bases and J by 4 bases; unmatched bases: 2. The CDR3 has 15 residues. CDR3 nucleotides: TGTGCCAGCAGCTTTAGGGACAGGGGCACCGGGGAGCTGTTTTTT. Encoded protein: CASSFRDRGTGELFF.

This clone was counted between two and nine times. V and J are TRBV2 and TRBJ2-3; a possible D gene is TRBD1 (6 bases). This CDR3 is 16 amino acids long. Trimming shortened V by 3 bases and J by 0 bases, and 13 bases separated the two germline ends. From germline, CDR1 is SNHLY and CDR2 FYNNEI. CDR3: CASSEGHLLSTDTQYF. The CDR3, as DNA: TGTGCCAGCAGTGAGGGACACCTTTTGAGCACAGATACGCAGTATTTT.

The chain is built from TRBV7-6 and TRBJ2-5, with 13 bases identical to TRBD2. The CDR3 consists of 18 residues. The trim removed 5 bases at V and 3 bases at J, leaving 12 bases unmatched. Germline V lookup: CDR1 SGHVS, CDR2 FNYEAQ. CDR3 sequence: CASSDGFPGLAGKETQYF. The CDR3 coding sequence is TGTGCCAGCAGCGACGGGTTTCCGGGACTAGCGGGGAAAGAGACCCAGTACTTC.

The CDR3 coding sequence is TGTGCCAGCTTGAGTGGGCCGGCGAGCTCCTACGAGCAGTACTTC. Translating gives CASLSGPASSYEQYF. The chain employs TRBV6-1 and TRBJ2-7; D gene uncertain. Germline V gene data show CDR1 as MNHNS and CDR2 as SASEGT. There are 15 residues in the CDR3. The germline V and J ends were trimmed by 8 bases and 0 bases, with 17 bases remaining between them.

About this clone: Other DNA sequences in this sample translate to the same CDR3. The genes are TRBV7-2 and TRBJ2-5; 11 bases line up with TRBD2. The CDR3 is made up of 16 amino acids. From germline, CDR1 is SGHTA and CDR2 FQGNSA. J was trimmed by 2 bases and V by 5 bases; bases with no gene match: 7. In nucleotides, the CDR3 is TGTGCCAGCAGCCTCTCTAGCGGGGGGACACAAGAGACCCAGTACTTC. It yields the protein CASSLSSGGTQETQYF. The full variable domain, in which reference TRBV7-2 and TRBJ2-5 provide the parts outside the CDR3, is GAGVSQSPSNKVTEKGKDVELRCDPISGHTALYWYRQSLGQGLEFLIYFQGNSAPDKSGLPSDRFSAERTGGSVSTLTIQRTQQEDSAVYLCASSLSSGGTQETQYFGPGTRLLVL.

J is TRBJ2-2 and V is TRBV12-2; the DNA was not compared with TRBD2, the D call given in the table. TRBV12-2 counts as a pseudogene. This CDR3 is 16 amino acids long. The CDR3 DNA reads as TGTGCAAGTCGCTTAACCCATAACTCCGCCACCGGGGAGCTGTTTTTT. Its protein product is CASRLTHNSATGELFF.

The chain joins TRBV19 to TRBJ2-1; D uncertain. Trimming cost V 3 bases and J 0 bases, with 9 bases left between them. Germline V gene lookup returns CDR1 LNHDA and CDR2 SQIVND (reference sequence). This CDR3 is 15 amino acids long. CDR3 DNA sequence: TGTGCCAGTAGTATGTTGCTTAGCTCCTACAATGAGCAGTTCTTC. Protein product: CASSMLLSSYNEQFF. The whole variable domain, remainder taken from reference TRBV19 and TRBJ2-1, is DGGITQSPKYLFRKEGQNVTLSCEQNLNHDAMYWYRQDPGQGLRLIYYSQIVNDFQKGDIAEGYSVSREKKESFPLTVTSAQKNPTAFYLCASSMLLSSYNEQFFGPGTRLTVL.

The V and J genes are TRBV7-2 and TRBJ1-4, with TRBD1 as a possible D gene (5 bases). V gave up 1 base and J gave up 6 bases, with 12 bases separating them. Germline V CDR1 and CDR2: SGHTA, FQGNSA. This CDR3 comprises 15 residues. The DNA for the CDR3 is TGTGCCAGCAGCTTAGTCGTGGGGCGGGATGAAAAACTGTTTTTT. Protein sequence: CASSLVVGRDEKLFF.

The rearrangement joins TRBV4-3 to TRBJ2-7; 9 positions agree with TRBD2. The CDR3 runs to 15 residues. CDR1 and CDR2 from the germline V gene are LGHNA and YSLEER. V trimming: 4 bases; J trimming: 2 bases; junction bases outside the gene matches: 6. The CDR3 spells CASSRSAGGTYEQYF. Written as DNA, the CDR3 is TGCGCCAGCAGCCGGTCAGCGGGAGGAACCTACGAGCAGTACTTC.

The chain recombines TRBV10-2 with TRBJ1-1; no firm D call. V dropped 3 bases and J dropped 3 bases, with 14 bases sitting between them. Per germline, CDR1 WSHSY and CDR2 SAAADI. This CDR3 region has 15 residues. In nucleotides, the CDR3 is TGCGCCAGCAGTGACCTTTACAAGTTCGACACTGAAGCTTTCTTT. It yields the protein CASSDLYKFDTEAFF.